Shown below are 7 T cell receptor beta chains from a single sample sequenced in a study of PD-1 blockade in classical Hodgkin lymphoma. Every patient had relapsed following autologous stem cell transplantation, and cohorts differed in brentuximab vedotin exposure. Magnetic negative selection served to purify CD4+ T cells out of PBMCs that had been thawed. TCRdb's table, derived via immunoSEQ multiplex PCR, lists solely in-frame clones and lacks some. The sample has some 4,200 clones; 87% are singletons. This specimen consisted of CD4+ T cells from blood, obtained at baseline. All receptors come from a human donor with classical Hodgkin lymphoma.

This rearrangement joins TRBV6-1 to TRBJ2-5, with 8 bases identical to TRBD2. The CDR3 totals 16 residues. The germline V gene has CDR1 MNHNS and CDR2 SASEGT. V was clipped by 1 base and J by 2 bases; unmatched bases: 6. The CDR3 nucleotides are TGTGCCAGCAGTGAAGGCCTCGGGGGGGGGCAAGAGACCCAGTACTTC. Protein: CASSEGLGGGQETQYF.

This chain uses TRBV27 with TRBJ2-1; 7 nucleotides align to TRBD2. CDR1 is MNHEY and CDR2 is SMNVEV in the germline V gene (reference sequence). The CDR3 has 17 residues. The junction had 11 bases not matched to a gene; V was cut back by 2 bases and J by 4 bases. CDR3 nucleotide sequence: TGTGCCAGCAGTTTACGCCCTCGGCTAGCGGAGTACAATGAGCAGTTCTTC. This codes for CASSLRPRLAEYNEQFF.

Here the CDR3 DNA reads TGCGCCAGCAGCTTCCAGGGACCCTCCTACGAGCAGTACTTC. This translates into CASSFQGPSYEQYF. The chain employs TRBV5-1 and TRBJ2-7, with D perhaps being TRBD1 or TRBD2 (5 bases each). Germline loops: CDR1 SGHRS, CDR2 YFSETQ. V was pared by 2 bases and J by 0 bases, with 9 bases between. CDR3 length: 14 residues.

The chain uses TRBV28 and TRBJ2-7; no clear D gene. Trimming stripped 3 bases from V and 2 bases from J, with 17 bases between. Germline lookup yields CDR1 MDHEN and CDR2 SYDVKM. This CDR3 spans 16 amino acids. The CDR3 region is CASSFGPPGTAYEQYF. The DNA for the CDR3 is TGTGCCAGCAGTTTTGGGCCACCTGGCACTGCCTACGAGCAGTACTTC.

The rearrangement joins TRBV7-6 to TRBJ1-3; perhaps TRBD1 as D (6 bases). Germline V gene sequence: CDR1 SGHVS, CDR2 FNYEAQ. Deletions cut 5 bases from V and 0 bases from J, with 8 bases between. The CDR3 has 14 amino acids. The CDR3 DNA reads as TGTGCCAGCAGCCCACAGGGCTCTGGAAACACCATATATTTT. This sequence encodes CASSPQGSGNTIYF.

The chain links TRBV5-1 to TRBJ1-3; tentatively, D is TRBD1 (5 bases). V was clipped by 0 bases and J by 7 bases, with 14 bases between them. CDR3 size: 15 residues. CDR1 and CDR2 from the germline V gene are SGHRS and YFSETQ. As DNA, the CDR3 is TGCGCCAGCAGCTTGGTAGGGGTCGGAAGGAACACCATATATTTT. Protein: CASSLVGVGRNTIYF. The full variable domain, its missing parts supplied by reference TRBV5-1 and TRBJ1-3, is KAGVTQTPRYLIKTRGQQVTLSCSPISGHRSVSWYQQTPGQGLQFLFEYFSETQRNKGNFPGRFSGRQFSNSRSEMNVSTLELGDSALYLCASSLVGVGRNTIYFGEGSWLTVV.

This chain uses TRBV5-1 with TRBJ1-2; 7 nucleotides agree with TRBD1. Germline loops: CDR1 SGHRS, CDR2 YFSETQ. The CDR3 consists of 13 residues. With V trimmed by 0 bases and J by 8 bases, 4 bases remained unmatched. The CDR3 DNA sequence: TGCGCCAGCAGCTTGGCCAGGGGGTGGGGCTACACCTTC. Translation: CASSLARGWGYTF.